The T cell receptor beta chain described here comes from a study of post-analysis software for immune sequencing data. Findings of the study overall: Multiple sclerosis was associated with a significant reduction in normalized Chao1 diversity relative to controls. Patients carried a handful of TRBV segments more frequently than controls did, and TRBV5-6, TRBV5-1 and TRBV20-1 were among them. Pronounced co-clustering by F measure was evident among identically batched samples.

Unique molecular identifiers were present in the TCR beta cDNA libraries. Input of about 0.9 to 10 million T cells yielded 500,000 to 650,000 cDNA molecules. TCRdb reprocessed the PCR reads via MiXCR and lists one record per CDR3 protein. The sample carries 800,000 to 950,000 distinct CDR3 sequences, around 53% recorded once. Comment on this clonotype: The antigen is undetermined.

This CDR3 contains 19 residues. From germline, CDR1 is SGHVS and CDR2 FNYEAQ. The ends were cut back, 2 bases at V and 5 bases at J, with 25 bases in the middle. Sequencing input: blood. The source of this sequence is a girl aged 10 to 17 with multiple sclerosis. The chain has TRBV7-6 and TRBJ2-1; D is possibly TRBD1 or TRBD2 (5 bases each). The CDR3 bases are TGTGCCAGCAGCTTACGTGGGGGATTTTCAAGGGGACCGAACAATGAGCAGTTCTTC. As protein: CASSLRGGFSRGPNNEQFF.